Each of the 21 T cell receptor beta chains below was sequenced from the same sample in a study of blood T cell repertoires in COVID-19. The protocol was immunoSEQ multiplex PCR, while the TCRdb copy is restricted to in-frame clones and leaves out a portion. The sample shows 65,000 to 100,000 clones, about 88% of them seen only once. Sequencing was done on a sample of peripheral blood. The receptors shown here come from a middle-aged man with acute or convalescent COVID-19.

The rearrangement uses TRBV3-1 (or the pseudogene TRBV3-2) and TRBJ2-4; the D gene is possibly TRBD1 (5 bases). The germline gives CDR1 LGHDT, CDR2 YNNKEL (reference sequence). CDR3 length equals 11 residues. V lost 0 bases and J lost 12, with 6 bases in between. The CDR3 here is CASSQDRAQYF. The DNA of the CDR3 is TGTGCCAGCAGCCAAGACAGGGCTCAGTACTTC.

The chain employs TRBV12-3 or TRBV12-4 and TRBJ1-1; possible D gene TRBD1, 5 bases. There are 13 residues in the CDR3. Trimming removed 3 bases at V and 4 bases at J, with 9 bases between. CDR3 nucleotides: TGTGCCAGCAGTTTGCAGGGTTCCACTGAAGCTTTCTTT. This sequence encodes CASSLQGSTEAFF.

A few counts support this clone. The genes are TRBV11-2 and TRBJ1-2, with no clear D. CDR3 size: 13 residues. Germline CDR1 reads SGHAT; CDR2 reads FQNNGV. Trimming removed 1 base at V and 5 bases at J, with 8 bases between. The CDR3 here is CASSLAENYGYTF. DNA for the CDR3: TGTGCCAGCAGCTTAGCAGAAAATTATGGCTACACCTTC.

J is TRBJ2-7 and V is TRBV7-9; 9 nucleotides match TRBD2. Trimming at V came to 5 bases and at J to 1 base, leaving 3 bases not matched to a gene. CDR3 length: 14 amino acids. Germline-derived CDR1 and CDR2 are SEHNR and FQNEAQ (reference sequence). This CDR3 reads CASSLSGGSYEQYF. The CDR3 DNA follows: TGTGCCAGCAGCCTTAGCGGGGGATCCTACGAGCAGTACTTC. Combining the CDR3 with reference TRBV7-9 and TRBJ2-7 gives the whole variable domain DTGVSQNPRHKITKRGQNVTFRCDPISEHNRLYWYRQTLGQGPEFLTYFQNEAQLEKSRLLSDRFSAERPKGSFSTLEIQRTEQGDSAMYLCASSLSGGSYEQYFGPGTRLTVT.

The chain couples TRBV18 to TRBJ1-5; D unresolved. V shed 2 bases and J shed 2 bases, with 7 bases lying between them. CDR3 length equals 14 residues. CDR1 and CDR2 from the germline V gene are KGHSH and LQKENI. CDR3 bases: TGTGCCAGCTCACCATGGGAGGGCAATCAGCCCCAGCATTTT. This codes for CASSPWEGNQPQHF.

The V and J genes are TRBV4-2 and TRBJ2-3; 14 bases line up with TRBD2. The CDR3 length is 17 residues. Germline assignment: CDR1 LGHNA and CDR2 YNFKEQ. The V and J ends lost 4 bases and 10 bases, in that order; junction bases with no gene match: 13. The CDR3 reads CASSPTSGGALSLAQYF. CDR3 nucleotides: TGTGCCAGCAGCCCGACTAGCGGGGGGGCCCTTAGCCTCGCGCAGTATTTT.

The count of this clone is one. This sequence joins TRBV7-9 and TRBJ2-3; 11 bases are a match to TRBD2. The CDR3 runs to 14 residues. V lost 5 bases, J lost 4 bases, and 2 bases stayed unmatched. CDR1 is SEHNR and CDR2 is FQNEAQ in the germline V gene (reference sequence). DNA of the CDR3: TGTGCCAGCAGCCAACTAGCGGGAGCAGATACGCAGTATTTT. This gives the protein CASSQLAGADTQYF.

This chain joins TRBV18 and TRBJ1-4; a possible D gene is TRBD1 (6 bases). The CDR3 contains 16 residues. CDR1 and CDR2 from the germline V gene are KGHSH and LQKENI. The V end was cut by 2 bases, the J end by 6 bases, with 16 bases between. CDR3 sequence: CASSPSSGEGDEKLFF. CDR3 in DNA: TGTGCCAGCTCACCATCCTCAGGGGAGGGGGATGAAAAACTGTTTTTT.

The chain recombines TRBV2 with TRBJ1-6, with TRBD1 identical over 7 bases. CDR1 and CDR2 (germline): SNHLY, FYNNEI. The CDR3 length is 15 residues. V trimming: 7 bases; J trimming: 6 bases; junction bases outside the gene matches: 9. DNA of the CDR3: TGTGCCAGCACCCTCTACAGGGGAGGTAATTCACCCCTCCACTTT. Protein: CASTLYRGGNSPLHF.

The chain recombines TRBV7-9 with TRBJ1-1; D gene unclear. Germline V gene lookup returns CDR1 SEHNR and CDR2 FQNEAQ (reference sequence). V was pared by 1 base and J by 2 bases, with 17 bases between. The CDR3 consists of 17 residues. CDR3 amino acids: CASSLGVGPGSNTEAFF. The CDR3 DNA reads as TGTGCCAGCAGCTTAGGAGTGGGCCCGGGAAGCAACACTGAAGCTTTCTTT.

This chain joins TRBV19 and TRBJ1-5, with TRBD1 matching over 10 bases. Germline assignment: CDR1 LNHDA and CDR2 SQIVND (reference sequence). V was pared by 9 bases and J by 5 bases, with 10 bases of the junction left unmatched. This CDR3 comprises 15 residues. The CDR3 loop reads CASRTPGQGDQPQHF. DNA for the CDR3: TGTGCCAGCAGAACTCCAGGACAGGGGGATCAGCCCCAGCATTTT.

This clone is a singleton in its sample. The chain joins TRBV7-7 to TRBJ2-7; TRBD1 aligns across 11 bases. CDR1 and CDR2 (germline): SSHAT, FNYEAQ (reference sequence). CDR3 length equals 16 residues. The CDR3 is CASSKGQGGSANEQYV. The DNA of the CDR3 is TGTGCTAGCAGCAAGGGACAGGGGGGTTCAGCCAACGAGCAGTACGTC.

This clone was seen just once. The chain has TRBV9 and TRBJ2-3, with 15 positions matching TRBD2. The germline gives CDR1 SGDLS, CDR2 YYNGEE. This CDR3 contains 20 residues. Trimming took 3 bases from V and 1 from J; bases not matched to a gene: 12. The CDR3 DNA reads TGTGCCAGCAGCGCCGGGACTAGCGGGGGGCCCGAGGGCCGCACAGATACGCAGTATTTT. Its translation is CASSAGTSGGPEGRTDTQYF.

In nucleotides, the CDR3 is TGTGCCTGGAGTCGGGATTCAGCAGATACGCAGTATTTT. Its protein product is CAWSRDSADTQYF. The rearrangement joins TRBV30 to TRBJ2-3; possible D gene TRBD2, 5 bases. Germline assignment: CDR1 GTSNPN and CDR2 SVGIG (reference sequence). Trimming took 2 bases from V and 4 from J, leaving 10 bases between them. This CDR3 region has 13 residues.

This chain connects TRBV7-8 to TRBJ2-5; 11 nucleotides align to TRBD1. The CDR3 extends over 17 amino acids. V was pared by 5 bases and J by 5 bases, with 13 bases of the junction left unmatched. Per germline, CDR1 SGHVS and CDR2 FQNEAQ. The CDR3 loop reads CASSPLRTGGRGETQYF. The CDR3 bases are TGTGCCAGCAGCCCCCTAAGGACAGGGGGCCGAGGGGAGACCCAGTACTTC. The whole variable domain, remainder taken from reference TRBV7-8 and TRBJ2-5, is GAGVSQSPRYKVAKRGQDVALRCDPISGHVSLFWYQQALGQGPEFLTYFQNEAQLDKSGLPSDRFFAERPEGSVSTLKIQRTQQEDSAVYLCASSPLRTGGRGETQYFGPGTRLLVL.

The chain uses TRBV21-1 and TRBJ1-4; the table names TRBD1, a call not compared with the DNA. TRBV21-1 is given as a pseudogene. The CDR3 loop spans 14 amino acids. This chain's CDR3 is CASSKVGHSEKLFF. The CDR3 bases are TGTGCCAGCAGCAAAGTTGGACACTCAGAAAAACTGTTTTTT.

This clone was seen just once. The J gene is TRBJ2-2, the V gene TRBV5-1, with 9 positions matching TRBD1. Germline lookup yields CDR1 SGHRS and CDR2 YFSETQ. Losses at the gene ends were 3 bases for V and 0 bases for J; bases not matched to a gene: 3. The CDR3 contains 16 residues. The CDR3 sequence is CASSSDRGTNTGELFF. The CDR3, as DNA: TGCGCCAGCAGCTCGGACAGGGGAACGAACACCGGGGAGCTGTTTTTT.

The chain carries TRBV4-1 and TRBJ1-3; D uncertain. V was clipped by 0 bases and J by 9 bases, with 15 bases between them. The CDR3 loop spans 15 amino acids. Germline values: CDR1 MGHRA, CDR2 YSYEKL. CDR3: CASSQDIAGFGTIYF. The CDR3 nucleotides read TGCGCCAGCAGCCAAGATATAGCGGGGTTCGGCACCATATATTTT.

The V call is TRBV6-1, the J call TRBJ1-3; D unclear. Germline V lookup: CDR1 MNHNS, CDR2 SASEGT. The germline V and J ends were trimmed by 3 bases and 4 bases, with 4 bases remaining between them. The CDR3 sequence is 12 residues long. The CDR3 spells CASSDRGNTIYF. In nucleotides, the CDR3 is TGTGCCAGCAGTGACAGGGGAAACACCATATATTTT.

The gene calls are TRBV5-5 and TRBJ2-1; D might be TRBD1 (5 bases). The CDR3 consists of 13 residues. Germline-derived CDR1 and CDR2 are SGHKS and YYEKEE (reference sequence). V shed 4 bases and J shed 6 bases, with 11 bases lying between them. As DNA, the CDR3 is TGTGCCAGCAGCCTGGGGCCGCTCAATGAGCAGTTCTTC. Its protein is CASSLGPLNEQFF.

This chain joins TRBV7-7 and TRBJ2-1; 14 nucleotides agree with TRBD2. Germline loops: CDR1 SSHAT, CDR2 FNYEAQ (reference sequence). This CDR3 region has 16 residues. The V and J ends lost 4 bases and 8 bases, in that order; junction bases with no gene match: 7. The CDR3 nucleotides are TGTGCCAGCAGCTCCCTGACTAGCGGGGGGGCCCATGAGCAGTTCTTC. It specifies CASSSLTSGGAHEQFF. The variable domain in full, with the rest retrieved from reference TRBV7-7 and TRBJ2-1, is GAGVSQSPRYKVTKRGQDVTLRCDPISSHATLYWYQQALGQGPEFLTYFNYEAQPDKSGLPSDRFSAERPEGSISTLTIQRTEQRDSAMYRCASSSLTSGGAHEQFFGPGTRLTVL.